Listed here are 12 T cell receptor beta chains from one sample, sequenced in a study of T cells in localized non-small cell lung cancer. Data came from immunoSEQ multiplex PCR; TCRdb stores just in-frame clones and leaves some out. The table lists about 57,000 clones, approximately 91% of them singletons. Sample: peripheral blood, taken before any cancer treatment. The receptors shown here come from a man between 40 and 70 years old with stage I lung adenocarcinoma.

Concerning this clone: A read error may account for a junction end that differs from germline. This chain's CDR3 is CASSLGAGENAQYF. For the CDR3, the DNA is TGTGCTAGCAGCTTAGGGGCGGGAGAGAATGCGCAGTACTTC. The gene calls are TRBV7-7 and TRBJ2-7; 7 bases are shared with TRBD2. This CDR3 contains 14 residues. Germline assignment: CDR1 SSHAT and CDR2 FNYEAQ (reference sequence).

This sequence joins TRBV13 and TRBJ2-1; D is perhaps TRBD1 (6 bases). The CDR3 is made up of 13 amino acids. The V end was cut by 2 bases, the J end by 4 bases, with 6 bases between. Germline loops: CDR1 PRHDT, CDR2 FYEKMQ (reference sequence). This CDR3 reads CASSLQGYNEQFF. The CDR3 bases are TGTGCCAGCAGCTTACAGGGGTACAATGAGCAGTTCTTC.

CDR3: CASSLYGRDPSGEQYF. The CDR3 DNA sequence: TGCGCCAGCAGCTTGTATGGCCGGGACCCCTCGGGCGAGCAGTACTTC. V and J are TRBV5-1 and TRBJ2-7, with D perhaps TRBD1 or TRBD2 (5 bases each). The length of the CDR3 is 16 residues. Deletions cut 1 base from V and 6 bases from J, with 20 bases between. Germline loops: CDR1 SGHRS, CDR2 YFSETQ.

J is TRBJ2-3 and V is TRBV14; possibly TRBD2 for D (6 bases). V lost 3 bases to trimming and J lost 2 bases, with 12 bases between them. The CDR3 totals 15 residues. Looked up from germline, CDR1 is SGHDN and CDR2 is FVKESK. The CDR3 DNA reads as TGTGCCAGCAGCCAGTTCCGGGACTTCACAGATACGCAGTATTTT. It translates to CASSQFRDFTDTQYF.

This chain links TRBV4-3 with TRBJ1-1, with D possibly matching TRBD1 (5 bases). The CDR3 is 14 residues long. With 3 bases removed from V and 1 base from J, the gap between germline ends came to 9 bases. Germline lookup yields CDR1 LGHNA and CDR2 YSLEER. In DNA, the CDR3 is TGCGCCAGCAGCCAGTTAGGACAGAACACTGAAGCTTTCTTT. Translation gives CASSQLGQNTEAFF.

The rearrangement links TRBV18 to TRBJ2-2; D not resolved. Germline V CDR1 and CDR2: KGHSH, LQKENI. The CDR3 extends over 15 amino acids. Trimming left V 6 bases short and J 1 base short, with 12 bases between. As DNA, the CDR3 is TGTGCCAGCTCCTCCGATCCTTTGAACACCGGGGAGCTGTTTTTT. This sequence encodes CASSSDPLNTGELFF.

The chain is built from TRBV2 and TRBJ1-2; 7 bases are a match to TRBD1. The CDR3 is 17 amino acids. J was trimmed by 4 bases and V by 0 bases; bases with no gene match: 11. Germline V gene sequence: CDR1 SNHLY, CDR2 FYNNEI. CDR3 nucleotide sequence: TGTGCCAGCAGTGAAGCGGGGTTCAGACAGGGACGCTATGGCTACACCTTC. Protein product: CASSEAGFRQGRYGYTF. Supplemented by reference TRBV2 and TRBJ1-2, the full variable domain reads EPEVTQTPSHQVTQMGQEVILRCVPISNHLYFYWYRQILGQKVEFLVSFYNNEISEKSEIFDDQFSVERPDGSNFTLKIRSTKLEDSAMYFCASSEAGFRQGRYGYTFGSGTRLTVV.

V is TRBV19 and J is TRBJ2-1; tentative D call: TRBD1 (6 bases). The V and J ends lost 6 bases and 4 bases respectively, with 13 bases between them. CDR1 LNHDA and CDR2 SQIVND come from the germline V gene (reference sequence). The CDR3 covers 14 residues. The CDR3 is CASRKGGLYNEQFF. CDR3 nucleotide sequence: TGTGCCAGTAGGAAAGGGGGTTTATACAATGAGCAGTTCTTC.

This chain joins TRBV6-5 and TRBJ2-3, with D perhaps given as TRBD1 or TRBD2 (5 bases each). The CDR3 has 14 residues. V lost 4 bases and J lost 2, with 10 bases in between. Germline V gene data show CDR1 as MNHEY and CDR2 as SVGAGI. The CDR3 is CASSLVGTTDTQYF. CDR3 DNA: TGTGCCAGCAGTTTAGTGGGGACCACAGATACGCAGTATTTT.

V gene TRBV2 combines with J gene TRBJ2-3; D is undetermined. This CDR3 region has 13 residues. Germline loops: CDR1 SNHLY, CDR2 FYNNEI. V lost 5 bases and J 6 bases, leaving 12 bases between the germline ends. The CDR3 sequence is CASSPTSADTQYF. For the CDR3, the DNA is TGTGCCAGCAGTCCTACCTCAGCGGATACGCAGTATTTT.

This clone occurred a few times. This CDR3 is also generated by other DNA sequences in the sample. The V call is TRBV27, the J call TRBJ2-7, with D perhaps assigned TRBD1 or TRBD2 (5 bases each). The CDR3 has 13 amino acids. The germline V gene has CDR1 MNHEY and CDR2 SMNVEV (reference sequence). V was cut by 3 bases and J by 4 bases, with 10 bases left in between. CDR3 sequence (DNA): TGTGCCAGCAGTTTTGGGACCCTATACGAGCAGTACTTC. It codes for CASSFGTLYEQYF.

The CDR3 region is CASSVGGGGTEAFF. In DNA, the CDR3 is TGTGCCAGCAGCGTTGGGGGGGGCGGCACTGAAGCTTTCTTT. The gene calls are TRBV14 and TRBJ1-1, with D possibly matching TRBD1 (6 bases). V shed 5 bases and J shed 4 bases, with 14 bases lying between them. The V gene's germline CDR1 is SGHDN and CDR2 FVKESK. This CDR3 spans 14 amino acids.